This paragraph covers one T cell receptor (beta chain) sequence. The source of the sample is a study of blood T cell repertoires in COVID-19. V gave up 3 bases and J gave up 8 bases, with 13 bases separating them. The length of the CDR3 is 13 residues. The germline gives CDR1 LNHDA, CDR2 SQIVND (reference sequence). In the study's own analysis: By means of reference gene primer amplification, nucleated cell counts were estimated. The table came from immunoSEQ multiplex PCR; TCRdb's copy has only in-frame clones and leaves some out. V, J and clone size are taken as reported in that table, and D and trimming were inferred from the DNA itself. Here the sample spans some 150,000 clones, roughly 80% being singletons.

The chain recombines TRBV19 with TRBJ1-1; D gene unclear. Sample: peripheral blood. This receptor was obtained from a human donor in a cohort sampled during active COVID-19. CDR3 nucleotides: TGTGCCAGTAGTATCAAGTTAGGGAGGGAAGCTTTCTTT. It encodes CASSIKLGREAFF.